These 18 T cell receptor beta chains came from one sample sequenced in a study of cytomegalovirus exposure and HLA in healthy donors. PCR involved 60 Vbeta and 13 Jbeta primers. Sequencing was performed with immunoSEQ multiplex PCR; in TCRdb, only in-frame clones are kept and a portion is missing. The sample lists roughly 160,000 clones, roughly 75% occurring once. Source material: PBMCs. Receptors originate from a female donor in good health and CMV-seronegative.

The gene calls are TRBV10-3 and TRBJ2-3, with D perhaps TRBD2 (6 bases). The CDR3 runs 15 residues. Germline loops: CDR1 ENHRY, CDR2 SYGVKD. V lost 4 bases, J lost 0 bases, and 11 bases lay in between. CDR3 loop: CAISGEATSTDTQYF. CDR3 bases: TGTGCCATCAGTGGGGAGGCGACTAGCACAGATACGCAGTATTTT.

The rearrangement uses TRBV10-3 and TRBJ2-7, with D perhaps TRBD2 (6 bases). The germline V and J ends were trimmed by 9 bases and 2 bases, with 14 bases remaining between them. Per the germline V gene, CDR1 is ENHRY and CDR2 is SYGVKD. The CDR3 extends over 13 amino acids. The CDR3 spells CAIAGRQAYEQYF. CDR3 nucleotides: TGTGCCATTGCGGGGCGGCAGGCCTACGAGCAGTACTTC.

This rearrangement joins TRBV7-8 to TRBJ2-1, with D tentatively TRBD1 (5 bases). This CDR3 has 13 amino acids. The germline V gene has CDR1 SGHVS and CDR2 FQNEAQ. The V gene lost 5 bases and the J gene lost 9 bases, with 14 bases spanning the gap. The CDR3 protein is CASSPDRTGEQFF. CDR3 coding DNA: TGTGCCAGCAGCCCCGACAGAACGGGTGAGCAGTTCTTC.

This chain uses TRBV19 with TRBJ1-1; D call uncertain. V was clipped by 10 bases and J by 1 base, with 13 bases between them. The CDR3 consists of 13 residues. Germline CDR1 LNHDA, CDR2 SQIVND (reference sequence). In DNA form, the CDR3 reads TGTGCCACTGCCTGGCGGGGGAACACTGAAGCTTTCTTT. As protein: CATAWRGNTEAFF. The entire variable domain, with the rest obtained from reference TRBV19 and TRBJ1-1, is as follows: DGGITQSPKYLFRKEGQNVTLSCEQNLNHDAMYWYRQDPGQGLRLIYYSQIVNDFQKGDIAEGYSVSREKKESFPLTVTSAQKNPTAFYLCATAWRGNTEAFFGQGTRLTVV.

V gene TRBV18 combines with J gene TRBJ2-7; 8 nucleotides match TRBD1. The CDR3 sequence is 14 residues long. Losses at the gene ends were 5 bases for V and 2 bases for J; bases not matched to a gene: 5. Looked up from germline, CDR1 is KGHSH and CDR2 is LQKENI. The CDR3 here is CASSEGTGAYEQYF. The CDR3 nucleotides are TGTGCCAGCTCAGAAGGGACAGGCGCCTACGAGCAGTACTTC.

The gene calls are TRBV30 and TRBJ2-7; 8 nucleotides align to TRBD2. The CDR3 loop spans 16 amino acids. Germline CDR1 is GTSNPN and CDR2 is SVGIG (reference sequence). J gave up 4 bases and V 0 bases, and 11 bases lay outside the gene matches. The CDR3 here is CAWSVETGGPSYEQYF. The CDR3 bases are TGTGCCTGGAGTGTCGAAACGGGAGGGCCCTCGTACGAGCAGTACTTC. The complete variable domain, with remaining parts taken from reference TRBV30 and TRBJ2-7, reads SQTIHQWPATLVQPVGSPLSLECTVEGTSNPNLYWYRQAAGRGLQLLFYSVGIGQISSEVPQNLSASRPQDRQFILSSKKLLLSDSGFYLCAWSVETGGPSYEQYFGPGTRLTVT.

The chain has TRBV7-2 and TRBJ1-2; no clear D gene. Trimming stripped 1 base from V and 0 bases from J, with 12 bases between. Germline V gene data show CDR1 as SGHTA and CDR2 as FQGNSA. The CDR3 has 16 residues. CDR3 sequence reads: CASSLVAVSANYGYTF. In DNA form, the CDR3 reads TGTGCCAGCAGCTTAGTAGCCGTTTCAGCTAACTATGGCTACACCTTC.

This clone was recorded a few times. The rearrangement joins TRBV11-2 to TRBJ2-3, with no clear D. There are 16 residues in the CDR3. Germline V gene data show CDR1 as SGHAT and CDR2 as FQNNGV. The V end lost 5 bases, the J end lost 0 bases, and 15 bases lay between the germline ends. The chain's CDR3 is CASSPGSLPSTDTQYF. The CDR3 nucleotides read TGTGCCAGCAGCCCCGGTTCCTTACCCAGCACAGATACGCAGTATTTT.

This sequence joins TRBV15 and TRBJ1-3, with D tentatively TRBD1 (6 bases). Trimming pared 0 bases from V and 4 bases from J, leaving 19 bases between. The germline V gene has CDR1 LNHNV and CDR2 YYDKDF (reference sequence). CDR3 length: 18 amino acids. The CDR3, as DNA: TGTGCCACCAGCAGAGACCCGAAGGGGGGGCGAAGGGGAAACACCATATATTTT. Translated, it gives CATSRDPKGGRRGNTIYF.

The chain joins TRBV28 to TRBJ2-7; TRBD1 aligns across 9 bases. V lost 6 bases to trimming and J lost 3 bases; unmatched junction nucleotides: 6. Germline V gives CDR1 MDHEN, CDR2 SYDVKM. The CDR3 spans 14 residues. CDR3 nucleotide sequence: TGTGCCAGCAGACCCGGGACAGGGTACTACGAGCAGTACTTC. Amino acid sequence: CASRPGTGYYEQYF.

The chain links TRBV15 to TRBJ1-2, with D perhaps TRBD1 (6 bases). CDR3 length equals 15 residues. Germline CDR1 reads LNHNV; CDR2 reads YYDKDF (reference sequence). V lost 0 bases to trimming and J lost 2 bases, with 10 bases between them. CDR3 in DNA: TGTGCCACCAGCAGAGAAGGGGGTGAAAACTATGGCTACACCTTC. It yields the protein CATSREGGENYGYTF.

This chain connects TRBV6-4 to TRBJ2-2; weak D call: TRBD2 (5 bases). The CDR3 runs to 14 residues. Trimming cost V 6 bases and J 2 bases, with 10 bases left between them. From germline, CDR1 is MRHNA and CDR2 SNTAGT. CDR3 sequence (DNA): TGTGCCAGCAGGAATAGCGTTAACACCGGGGAGCTGTTTTTT. Translated, it gives CASRNSVNTGELFF.

The V gene is TRBV21-1, the J gene TRBJ2-5; no DNA check was done on the table's D call, TRBD2. With the DNA end fitting TRBJ2-7 better, the J assignment may be wrong. TRBV21-1 is marked as a pseudogene. CDR3 length: 17 residues. The CDR3 spells CASSSWGTASGYYEQYF. The DNA for the CDR3 is TGTGCCAGCAGCTCCTGGGGCACGGCTAGCGGTTACTACGAGCAGTACTTC.

The chain employs TRBV5-1 and TRBJ2-2, with D tentatively TRBD2 (6 bases). Trimming stripped 4 bases from V and 0 bases from J, with 10 bases between. Per the germline V gene, CDR1 is SGHRS and CDR2 is YFSETQ. The CDR3 has 15 residues. The CDR3 nucleotides read TGCGCCAGCAGCCGAACTAGCCCGAACACCGGGGAGCTGTTTTTT. It is translated as CASSRTSPNTGELFF.

This sequence joins TRBV30 and TRBJ2-1; TRBD2 matches at 8 bases. The CDR3 spans 16 residues. CDR1 GTSNPN and CDR2 SVGIG come from the germline V gene (reference sequence). V lost 0 bases and J lost 2; bases outside the gene matches: 6. The CDR3 DNA reads TGTGCCTGGAGTGTACGGAGCGGGGGCCCCTACAATGAGCAGTTCTTC. Amino acid sequence: CAWSVRSGGPYNEQFF.

J is TRBJ2-7 and V is TRBV28; 7 nucleotides align to TRBD2. V lost 6 bases, J lost 2 bases, and 7 bases stayed unmatched. The CDR3 has 14 residues. Germline V gene lookup returns CDR1 MDHEN and CDR2 SYDVKM. The CDR3 DNA reads TGTGCCAGCAGCCTCGGGACTATCACCTACGAGCAGTACTTC. Translation: CASSLGTITYEQYF.

The chain uses TRBV18 and TRBJ1-4; TRBD1 matches at 8 bases. The trim removed 3 bases at V and 4 bases at J, leaving 1 base unmatched. The CDR3 has 14 residues. Germline-derived CDR1 and CDR2 are KGHSH and LQKENI. CDR3 nucleotide sequence: TGTGCCAGCTCACCCGACAGGGGTAATGAAAAACTGTTTTTT. The encoded protein is CASSPDRGNEKLFF.

The V gene is TRBV5-4, the J gene TRBJ2-3, with 8 nucleotides matching TRBD2. Germline V gives CDR1 SGHNT, CDR2 YYREEE (reference sequence). The CDR3 loop spans 15 amino acids. The V and J ends lost 0 bases and 2 bases, in that order; junction bases with no gene match: 2. The CDR3 spells CASSLELADTDTQYF. The DNA of the CDR3 is TGTGCCAGCAGCTTGGAACTAGCGGACACAGATACGCAGTATTTT.